The clone carrying this T cell receptor beta chain was counted at least ten times. At one end the junction does not follow the germline gene, possibly because of a read error. The TCRbeta library was prepared with unique molecular identifiers. TCRdb analysed the PCR reads with MiXCR anew, one entry per CDR3 protein. The sample has 500,000 to 600,000 distinct CDR3 sequences, around 18% seen once. This CDR3 region has 14 residues. CDR1 SGHAT and CDR2 FQNNGV come from the germline V gene. The source of the sample is a study of T-cell reconstitution after alpha-beta-depleted transplantation in children. The sequencing used PBMCs from the stem cell graft donor, collected from the stem cell graft. The receptor was isolated from a human donor who donated a stem cell graft to a child with acute lymphoblastic leukemia. V and J are TRBV11-2 and TRBJ2-1, with 8 bases identical to TRBD2. This CDR3 is CASRLAGTYNEQFF. DNA of the CDR3: TGTGCCAGCAGGTTAGCGGGAACTTACAATGAGCAGTTCTTC.